Presented here are 18 T cell receptor beta chains from one specimen sequenced in a study of blood T cell repertoires in COVID-19 (dated by TCRdb to 2018 to 2020). Library construction relied on the immunoSEQ multiplex PCR assay. What TCRdb holds here is the immuneACCESS table cut down to in-frame rearrangements. Part of the clones is not present; checked against another copy, under half of the missing clones reflect an unresolved V gene, and the others are unexplained. Within this sample are 210,000 or so clones, with approximately 91% of them counted one time only. Roughly 6% of the sample is taken by the ten largest. The sample was peripheral blood. The receptors shown here come from a woman aged 40 to 50 who had recovered from COVID-19.

The V call is TRBV6-1, the J call TRBJ2-2, with D possibly matching TRBD1 (6 bases). Germline CDR1 MNHNS, CDR2 SASEGT. This CDR3 comprises 15 residues. V was clipped by 3 bases and J by 0 bases, with 8 bases between them. CDR3 residues: CASSDGTTNTGELFF. DNA for the CDR3: TGTGCCAGCAGTGACGGGACAACGAACACCGGGGAGCTGTTTTTT.

This chain joins TRBV19 and TRBJ1-1; tentatively, D is TRBD1 (5 bases). The germline CDR1 and CDR2 sequences are LNHDA and SQIVND (reference sequence). The CDR3 extends over 17 amino acids. Trimming cost V 5 bases and J 5 bases, with 24 bases left between them. The CDR3 region is CASSGYREGRAGTEAFF. CDR3 nucleotide sequence: TGTGCCAGTAGTGGCTACAGAGAGGGGCGGGCGGGGACTGAAGCTTTCTTT. The whole variable domain, filled in from reference TRBV19 and TRBJ1-1, reads DGGITQSPKYLFRKEGQNVTLSCEQNLNHDAMYWYRQDPGQGLRLIYYSQIVNDFQKGDIAEGYSVSREKKESFPLTVTSAQKNPTAFYLCASSGYREGRAGTEAFFGQGTRLTVV.

A single count supports this clone. The chain couples TRBV11-3 to TRBJ2-1; 8 nucleotides match TRBD2. CDR3 size: 15 residues. V shed 2 bases, J shed 3 bases, and the junction held 3 bases outside the gene matches. The germline V gene encodes CDR1 SGHNT and CDR2 YENEEA. In nucleotides, the CDR3 is TGTGCCAGCAGCTTACGAGCGGGAGACTACAATGAGCAGTTCTTC. Protein sequence: CASSLRAGDYNEQFF.

The rearrangement links TRBV14 to TRBJ1-2, with D possibly matching TRBD1 (6 bases). This CDR3 spans 15 amino acids. Deletions cut 6 bases from V and 2 bases from J, with 16 bases between. Per germline, CDR1 SGHDN and CDR2 FVKESK. CDR3 sequence reads: CASRPGGGRNYGYTF. CDR3 sequence (DNA): TGTGCCAGCAGACCAGGCGGGGGGCGCAACTATGGCTACACCTTC.

The rearrangement joins TRBV3-1 (or the pseudogene TRBV3-2) to TRBJ2-2; D is unresolved. V was trimmed by 1 base and J by 3 bases, leaving 18 bases between them. The CDR3 runs 18 residues. Per germline, CDR1 LGHDT and CDR2 YNNKEL (reference sequence). The CDR3 spells CASSQVEDSPVDTGELFF. The CDR3 DNA is TGTGCCAGCAGCCAAGTTGAGGATTCCCCGGTGGACACCGGGGAGCTGTTTTTT.

The genes are TRBV7-9 and TRBJ2-7; 7 bases agree with TRBD2. CDR3 length: 14 residues. Trimming at V came to 3 bases and at J to 4 bases, leaving 6 bases not matched to a gene. Germline lookup yields CDR1 SEHNR and CDR2 FQNEAQ (reference sequence). This CDR3 reads CASSLASGRYEQYF. As DNA, the CDR3 is TGTGCCAGCAGCTTGGCTAGCGGAAGATACGAGCAGTACTTC.

The V call is TRBV6-6, the J call TRBJ2-1, with TRBD2 matching over 7 bases. The junction had 8 bases not matched to a gene; V was cut back by 6 bases and J by 3 bases. Germline V gene data show CDR1 as MNHNY and CDR2 as SVGAGI (reference sequence). This CDR3 contains 15 residues. This chain's CDR3 is CASRESGTNYNEQFF. The DNA for the CDR3 is TGTGCCAGCAGGGAATCCGGGACTAACTACAATGAGCAGTTCTTC.

The chain employs TRBV5-1 and TRBJ1-6, with 9 bases aligning to TRBD1. The ends lost 2 bases at V and 15 bases at J; junction bases unmatched: 12. This CDR3 region has 15 residues. The germline V gene has CDR1 SGHRS and CDR2 YFSETQ. Written as DNA, the CDR3 is TGCGCCAGCAGCTTAACGGGACAGGGTATTGTGGTCCTCCACTTT. Translation: CASSLTGQGIVVLHF.

The chain joins TRBV5-1 to TRBJ2-7; 7 positions match TRBD2. CDR3 size: 17 residues. CDR1 is SGHRS, CDR2 YFSETQ, per germline. With V trimmed by 4 bases and J by 0 bases, 13 bases remained unmatched. The CDR3 DNA follows: TGCGCCAGCAGCCTAGTTGGCGGGAGCCAAAGCTCCTACGAGCAGTACTTC. Translating it yields CASSLVGGSQSSYEQYF. Variable domain in full (rest from reference TRBV5-1 and TRBJ2-7): KAGVTQTPRYLIKTRGQQVTLSCSPISGHRSVSWYQQTPGQGLQFLFEYFSETQRNKGNFPGRFSGRQFSNSRSEMNVSTLELGDSALYLCASSLVGGSQSSYEQYFGPGTRLTVT.

The rearrangement joins TRBV7-2 to TRBJ2-7; possibly TRBD2 for D (6 bases). CDR3 length: 14 residues. V was cut by 0 bases and J by 6 bases, with 12 bases left in between. In germline, CDR1 is SGHTA, CDR2 FQGNSA. The CDR3 DNA sequence: TGTGCCAGCAGCTTAGCGCCGGGAGTCGGCGAGCAGTACTTC. Translating gives CASSLAPGVGEQYF. Combining the CDR3 with reference TRBV7-2 and TRBJ2-7 gives the whole variable domain GAGVSQSPSNKVTEKGKDVELRCDPISGHTALYWYRQSLGQGLEFLIYFQGNSAPDKSGLPSDRFSAERTGGSVSTLTIQRTQQEDSAVYLCASSLAPGVGEQYFGPGTRLTVT.

This chain joins TRBV11-2 and TRBJ2-7; 8 positions match TRBD2. V was clipped by 7 bases and J by 0 bases; unmatched bases: 11. CDR3 length: 16 residues. In germline, CDR1 is SGHAT, CDR2 FQNNGV. The CDR3 sequence is CASTSTAGALSYEQYF. CDR3 in DNA: TGTGCCAGCACATCCACAGCGGGGGCTCTCTCCTACGAGCAGTACTTC.

The DNA of the CDR3 is TGTGCCAGCAGCTCCGGGACAGGCTCCTACGAGCAGTACTTC. This gives the protein CASSSGTGSYEQYF. This sequence joins TRBV11-2 and TRBJ2-7, with 8 bases identical to TRBD1. CDR1 is SGHAT, CDR2 FQNNGV, per germline. This CDR3 has 14 residues. With 4 bases clipped from V and 0 bases from J, the junction kept 2 bases outside the gene matches.

V usage is TRBV27 and J usage is TRBJ1-4, with a possible D match to TRBD1 (5 bases). The CDR3 totals 15 residues. Germline V gene lookup returns CDR1 MNHEY and CDR2 SMNVEV (reference sequence). With 5 bases removed from V and 8 bases from J, the gap between germline ends came to 18 bases. The CDR3 DNA is TGTGCCAGCAGTCCAGGGCGCGGGGAGGGCGAAAAACTGTTTTTT. This codes for CASSPGRGEGEKLFF.

The chain carries TRBV19 and TRBJ1-6, with D unclear. Germline lookup yields CDR1 LNHDA and CDR2 SQIVND (reference sequence). The CDR3 extends over 17 amino acids. V lost 7 bases to trimming and J lost 0 bases, with 16 bases between them. The chain's CDR3 is CASTKLAGSSYNSPLHF. The CDR3 DNA reads TGTGCCAGTACGAAACTAGCGGGAAGCTCCTATAATTCACCCCTCCACTTT.

The chain has TRBV5-6 and TRBJ2-7; 7 bases map to TRBD1. V shed 2 bases and J 4 bases; nucleotides not matched to a gene: 9. CDR3 length equals 15 residues. Germline V gene data show CDR1 as SGHDT and CDR2 as YYEEEE. CDR3 amino acids: CASSLDPGQPYEQYF. CDR3 DNA: TGTGCCAGCAGCTTAGACCCGGGACAGCCGTACGAGCAGTACTTC.

This rearrangement joins TRBV19 to TRBJ1-5, with D unresolved. V was pared by 7 bases and J by 9 bases, with 19 bases between. Germline V gene data show CDR1 as LNHDA and CDR2 as SQIVND (reference sequence). The CDR3 has 14 amino acids. The CDR3 DNA follows: TGTGCCAGTAATGGTGCAGGAGGTGGAAGGCCCCAGCATTTT. It translates to CASNGAGGGRPQHF.

The chain combines TRBV5-1 with TRBJ1-4, with 9 bases identical to TRBD1. CDR1 is SGHRS, CDR2 YFSETQ, per germline. With 6 bases clipped from V and 4 bases from J, the junction kept 4 bases outside the gene matches. There are 14 residues in the CDR3. CDR3: CASTRDRVNEKLFF. The CDR3 coding sequence is TGCGCCAGCACCCGGGACAGGGTTAATGAAAAACTGTTTTTT.

V usage is TRBV15 and J usage is TRBJ2-1; 13 nucleotides match TRBD2. Trimming at V came to 0 bases and at J to 3 bases, leaving 11 bases not matched to a gene. CDR1 and CDR2 (germline): LNHNV, YYDKDF (reference sequence). The CDR3 length is 20 residues. CDR3 loop: CATSRDRTSGSPVRYNEQFF. CDR3 nucleotide sequence: TGTGCCACCAGCAGAGATCGGACTAGCGGGAGTCCGGTTCGCTACAATGAGCAGTTCTTC.